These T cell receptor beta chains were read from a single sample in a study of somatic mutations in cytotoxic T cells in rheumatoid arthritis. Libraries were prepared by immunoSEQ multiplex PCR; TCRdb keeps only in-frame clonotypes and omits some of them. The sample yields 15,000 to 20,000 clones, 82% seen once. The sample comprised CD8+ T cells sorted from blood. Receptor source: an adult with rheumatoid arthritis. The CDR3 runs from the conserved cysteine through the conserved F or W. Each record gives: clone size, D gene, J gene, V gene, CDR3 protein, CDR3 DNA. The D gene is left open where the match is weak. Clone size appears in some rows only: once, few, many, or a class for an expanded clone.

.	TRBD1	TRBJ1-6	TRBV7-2	CASSLGLGTGINSPLHF	TGTGCCAGCAGCTTGGGCTTGGGGACAGGGATTAATTCACCCCTCCACTTT
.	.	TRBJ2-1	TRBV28	CASSRASSYNEQFF	TGTGCCAGCAGTAGGGCGAGCTCCTACAATGAGCAGTTCTTC
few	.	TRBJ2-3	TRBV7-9	CASSQDGDTQYF	TGTGCCAGCAGCCAAGACGGAGATACGCAGTATTTT
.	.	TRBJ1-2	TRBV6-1	CASSAFDRRDSGYTF	TGTGCCAGCAGCGCCTTTGACCGTAGGGATTCAGGCTACACCTTC
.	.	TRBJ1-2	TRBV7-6	CASSSLVGYGYTF	TGTGCCAGCAGCTCGCTTGTTGGGTATGGCTACACCTTC
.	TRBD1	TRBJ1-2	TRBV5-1	CASSLSGTGNGYTF	TGCGCCAGCAGCCTATCCGGGACAGGGAATGGCTACACCTTC
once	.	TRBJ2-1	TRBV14	CASSQLKGGEQFF	TGTGCCAGCAGCCAACTTAAGGGCGGTGAGCAGTTCTTC
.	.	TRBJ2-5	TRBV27	CASSLFQGQETQYF	TGTGCCAGCAGTTTATTTCAGGGTCAAGAGACCCAGTACTTC
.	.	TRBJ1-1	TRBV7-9	CASSLGGDEAFF	TGTGCCAGCAGCTTAGGTGGTGATGAAGCTTTCTTT
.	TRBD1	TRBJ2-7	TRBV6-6	CASSHTGTGGVQYF	TGTGCCAGCAGTCATACGGGGACAGGGGGCGTGCAGTACTTC
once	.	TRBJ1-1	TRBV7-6	CASSLATGNTEAFF	TGTGCCAGCAGCTTAGCCACAGGGAACACTGAAGCTTTCTTT
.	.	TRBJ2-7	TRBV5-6	CASSGQTYEQYF	TGTGCCAGCAGCGGACAGACCTACGAGCAGTACTTC
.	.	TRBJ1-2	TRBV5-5	CASSFPGSGHGYTF	TGTGCCAGCAGCTTTCCAGGGTCGGGTCATGGCTACACCTTC
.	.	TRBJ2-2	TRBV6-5	CASRGRGELFF	TGTGCCAGCAGAGGCCGTGGGGAGCTGTTTTTT
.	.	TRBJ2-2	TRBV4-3	CASSQDRTTAGELFF	TGCGCCAGCAGCCAAGACCGCACGACAGCCGGGGAGCTGTTTTTT
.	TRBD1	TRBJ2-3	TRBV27	CVARQGTSTDTQYF	TGTGTCGCTAGACAGGGAACGAGCACAGATACGCAGTATTTT
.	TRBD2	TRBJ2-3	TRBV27	CASSFQGGDYTQYF	TGTGCCAGCAGTTTCCAGGGAGGGGATTATACGCAGTATTTT
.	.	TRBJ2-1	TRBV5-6	CASSWGLGGSFYEQFF	TGTGCCAGCAGCTGGGGGCTCGGTGGATCATTTTATGAGCAGTTCTTC
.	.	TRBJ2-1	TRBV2	CASSGAEAYNEQFF	TGTGCCAGCAGTGGGGCCGAGGCCTACAATGAGCAGTTCTTC
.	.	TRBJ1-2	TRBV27	CASSLSGRGSGYTF	TGTGCCAGCAGTTTGTCGGGCAGGGGATCTGGCTACACCTTC
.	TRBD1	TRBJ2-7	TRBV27	CASSPDRGHEQYF	TGTGCCAGCAGTCCGGACAGGGGGCACGAGCAGTACTTC
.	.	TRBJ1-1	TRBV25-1	CASRVTANTEAFF	TGTGCCAGCAGGGTGACAGCGAACACTGAAGCTTTCTTT
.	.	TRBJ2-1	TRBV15	CATSRADSYNEQFF	TGTGCCACCAGCAGAGCTGATAGTTACAATGAGCAGTTCTTC
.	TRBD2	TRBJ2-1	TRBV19	CASSISGGALNEQFF	TGTGCCAGTAGTATTAGCGGGGGGGCGCTGAATGAGCAGTTCTTC
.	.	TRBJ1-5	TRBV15	CATSRADGNQPQHF	TGTGCCACCAGCAGAGCTGACGGAAATCAGCCCCAGCATTTT
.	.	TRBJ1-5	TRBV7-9	CASSASSNQPQHF	TGTGCCAGCAGCGCCTCTAGCAATCAGCCCCAGCATTTT
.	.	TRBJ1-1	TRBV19	CASSIMTGGTEAFF	TGTGCCAGTAGTATAATGACGGGAGGCACTGAAGCTTTCTTT
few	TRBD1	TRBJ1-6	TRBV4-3	CASSQDWARGGESLHF	TGCGCCAGCAGCCAAGATTGGGCCAGGGGGGGAGAGTCCCTCCACTTT
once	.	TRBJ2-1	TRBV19	CASSFGWGHLYNEQFF	TGTGCCAGTAGTTTCGGCTGGGGGCACCTCTACAATGAGCAGTTCTTC
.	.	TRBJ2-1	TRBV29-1	CSVEAPFLGNEQFF	TGCAGCGTTGAAGCCCCTTTCCTTGGCAATGAGCAGTTCTTC
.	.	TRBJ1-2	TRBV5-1	CASSDRQDFGGYTF	TGCGCCAGCAGCGATCGACAGGATTTTGGTGGCTACACCTTC
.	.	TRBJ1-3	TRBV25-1	CASSEYVGSGNTIYF	TGTGCCAGCAGTGAATATGTAGGCTCTGGAAACACCATATATTTT
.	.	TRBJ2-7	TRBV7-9	CASSLGRASSYEQYF	TGTGCCAGCAGCTTAGGCAGGGCAAGCTCCTACGAGCAGTACTTC
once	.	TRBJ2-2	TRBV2	CASSVAGGAGELFF	TGTGCCAGCAGTGTGGCAGGGGGGGCCGGGGAGCTGTTTTTT
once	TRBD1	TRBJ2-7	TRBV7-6	CASSLVTGGFSYEQYF	TGTGCCAGCAGCTTAGTTACAGGGGGCTTCTCCTACGAGCAGTACTTC
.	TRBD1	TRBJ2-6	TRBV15	CATSRRDRDSGANVLTF	TGTGCCACCAGCCGAAGGGACAGAGACTCTGGGGCCAACGTCCTGACTTTC
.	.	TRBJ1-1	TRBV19	CASSRLQGRTEAFF	TGTGCCAGTAGCCGCCTACAGGGAAGGACTGAAGCTTTCTTT
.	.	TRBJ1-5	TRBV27	CASSLSRGSNQPQHF	TGTGCCAGCAGTTTATCGAGGGGGAGCAATCAGCCCCAGCATTTT
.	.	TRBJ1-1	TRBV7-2	CASSLVGAPDTEAFF	TGTGCCAGCAGCTTAGTTGGCGCCCCGGACACTGAAGCTTTCTTT
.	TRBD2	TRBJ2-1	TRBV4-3	CASSPTSRSYNEQFF	TGCGCCAGCAGCCCGACTAGCCGCTCCTACAATGAGCAGTTCTTC
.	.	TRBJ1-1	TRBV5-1	CASSLAGRGTEAFF	TGCGCCAGCAGCTTGGCCGGTAGGGGGACTGAAGCTTTCTTT
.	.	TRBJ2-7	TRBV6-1	CASSERQVYEQYF	TGTGCCAGCAGTGAACGACAGGTCTACGAGCAGTACTTC
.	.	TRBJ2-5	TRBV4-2	CASSPGEPQETQYF	TGTGCCAGCAGCCCGGGTGAGCCCCAAGAGACCCAGTACTTC
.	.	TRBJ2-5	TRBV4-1	CASSQDRDAYPWTQYF	TGCGCCAGCAGCCAAGACCGGGACGCCTATCCATGGACCCAGTACTTC
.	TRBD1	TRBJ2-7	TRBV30	CASYRGSYEQYF	TGTGCCTCCTACAGGGGTTCCTACGAGCAGTACTTC
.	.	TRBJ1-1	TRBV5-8	CASSLVEMNTEAFF	TGTGCCAGCAGCTTGGTAGAGATGAACACTGAAGCTTTCTTT
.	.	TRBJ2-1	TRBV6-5	CASSYGAGFNEQFF	TGTGCCAGCAGTTACGGGGCGGGGTTCAATGAGCAGTTCTTC
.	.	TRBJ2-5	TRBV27	CASMGLEETQYF	TGTGCCAGTATGGGGTTAGAAGAGACCCAGTACTTC